These 20 T cell receptor beta chains originate from one sample sequenced in a study of shared clonotypes between healthy human individuals. Clones were sequenced by immunoSEQ multiplex PCR, and TCRdb holds only the in-frame ones, with some missing. This sample has roughly 330,000 clones, with around 67% found just once. The sequencing input was memory CD4+ T cells sorted from blood. Subset of the sample: CD45RA-negative fraction. All receptors come from a man aged 30 to 39 in good health.

This clone was counted only a few times. The rearrangement uses TRBV4-2 and TRBJ1-5; 10 bases are a match to TRBD1. The germline CDR1 and CDR2 sequences are LGHNA and YNFKEQ. This CDR3 comprises 14 residues. With V trimmed by 3 bases and J by 6 bases, 2 bases remained unmatched. CDR3 protein: CASSHWTGGQPQHF. CDR3 nucleotide sequence: TGTGCCAGCAGCCACTGGACAGGGGGTCAGCCCCAGCATTTT.

This clone was observed a few times. This chain connects TRBV5-1 to TRBJ2-2; D is unclear. Germline V gene data show CDR1 as SGHRS and CDR2 as YFSETQ. The CDR3 runs 15 residues. The V and J ends lost 7 bases and 8 bases respectively, with 21 bases between them. Here the CDR3 DNA reads TGCGCCAGCGTCTACAGCCCCCTTACGATGGGGGAGCTGTTTTTT. It is translated as CASVYSPLTMGELFF.

This rearrangement joins TRBV5-4 to TRBJ2-7; 13 bases map to TRBD2. The CDR3 consists of 17 residues. Germline CDR1 reads SGHNT; CDR2 reads YYREEE (reference sequence). The trim removed 3 bases at V and 6 bases at J, leaving 12 bases unmatched. The CDR3 is CASSSGLAGASTSEQYF. CDR3 in DNA: TGTGCCAGCAGCTCCGGACTAGCGGGAGCCTCAACTAGCGAGCAGTACTTC.

This clone was seen repeatedly, ten times or more. The V call is TRBV16, the J call TRBJ1-5; D is unresolved. Germline V gene data show CDR1 as KGHSY and CDR2 as FQNENV. Trimming took off 4 bases at V and 2 bases at J, with 12 bases between the two ends. The CDR3 has 15 amino acids. In DNA form, the CDR3 reads TGTGCCAGCAGCCCTGGCTGGCTAGGCAATCAGCCCCAGCATTTT. Translating it yields CASSPGWLGNQPQHF.

V usage is TRBV30 and J usage is TRBJ1-5, with D unclear. The CDR3 is made up of 14 amino acids. Looked up from germline, CDR1 is GTSNPN and CDR2 is SVGIG (reference sequence). The V and J ends lost 2 bases and 5 bases respectively, with 13 bases between them. The CDR3, as DNA: TGTGCCTGGAGTTCAACCCACGGGGATCAGCCCCAGCATTTT. This gives the protein CAWSSTHGDQPQHF. The full variable domain, with the rest looked up from reference TRBV30 and TRBJ1-5, is SQTIHQWPATLVQPVGSPLSLECTVEGTSNPNLYWYRQAAGRGLQLLFYSVGIGQISSEVPQNLSASRPQDRQFILSSKKLLLSDSGFYLCAWSSTHGDQPQHFGDGTRLSIL.

The CDR3 DNA reads TGCGCCAGCAGCTTGTTGTTGGGAGGAACCGGGGAGCTGTTTTTT. Translating it yields CASSLLLGGTGELFF. This chain connects TRBV5-1 to TRBJ2-2; a weak D match, TRBD2 (6 bases). CDR3 length equals 15 residues. Germline CDR1 and CDR2: SGHRS and YFSETQ. V dropped 1 base and J dropped 5 bases, with 12 bases sitting between them.

The J gene is TRBJ2-7, the V gene TRBV4-1; 8 nucleotides align to TRBD1. V gave up 1 base and J gave up 4 bases; unmatched junction bases: 9. The CDR3 contains 16 residues. The germline V gene encodes CDR1 MGHRA and CDR2 YSYEKL. Here the CDR3 DNA reads TGCGCCAGCAGCCAAGGGGCCCCAGGGGGCGGTTACGAGCAGTACTTC. Protein sequence: CASSQGAPGGGYEQYF.

Concerning this clone itself: The sample contains more than one DNA sequence encoding this CDR3. The chain carries TRBV29-1 and TRBJ2-3, with D possibly TRBD1 on 6 matching bases. Trimming took off 6 bases at V and 1 base at J, with 11 bases between the two ends. Looked up from germline, CDR1 is SQVTM and CDR2 is ANQGSEA. CDR3 length equals 13 residues. The CDR3 sequence: CSVDAGGTDTQYF. Here the CDR3 DNA reads TGCAGCGTGGACGCAGGGGGCACAGATACGCAGTATTTT.

The CDR3 bases are TGTGCCAGCAGCTTAGTGGCTAGTGCGGGAGCTCCTTACAATGAGCAGTTCTTC. It is translated as CASSLVASAGAPYNEQFF. J is TRBJ2-1 and V is TRBV11-2, with 7 bases that match TRBD2. CDR1 and CDR2 (germline): SGHAT, FQNNGV. This CDR3 has 18 residues. J lost 4 bases, V lost 1 base, and 13 bases had no gene match.

The chain combines TRBV12-5 with TRBJ1-5; weak D call: TRBD1 (5 bases). The CDR3 runs to 17 residues. Germline V gene lookup returns CDR1 LGHNT and CDR2 FRNRAP. Trimming left V 3 bases short and J 6 bases short, with 21 bases between. The CDR3 spells CASGLLGTLLGIQPQHF. The CDR3 nucleotides are TGTGCTAGTGGTTTATTAGGGACTCTTCTTGGGATTCAGCCCCAGCATTTT.

The chain couples TRBV20-1 to TRBJ2-7; D call uncertain. The germline gives CDR1 DFQATT, CDR2 SNEGSKA (reference sequence). The V gene lost 2 bases and the J gene lost 7 bases, with 9 bases spanning the gap. The CDR3 length is 11 residues. CDR3 in DNA: TGCAGTGCTAGATCCGTTACGGAGCAGTACTTC. Encoded protein: CSARSVTEQYF.

The chain joins TRBV6-5 to TRBJ1-2; D unresolved. The V gene lost 0 bases and the J gene lost 2 bases, with 4 bases spanning the gap. The CDR3 loop spans 13 amino acids. From germline, CDR1 is MNHEY and CDR2 SVGAGI. CDR3 bases: TGTGCCAGCAGTTACTCGGGAAACTATGGCTACACCTTC. Amino acids: CASSYSGNYGYTF.

This clone has only one observation. The rearrangement uses TRBV19 and TRBJ2-7, with 8 bases aligning to TRBD1. This CDR3 has 14 residues. With 6 bases clipped from V and 7 bases from J, the junction kept 11 bases outside the gene matches. Germline CDR1 and CDR2: LNHDA and SQIVND (reference sequence). The CDR3: CASSPGQERPEQYF. CDR3 bases: TGTGCCAGTAGCCCGGGACAGGAGAGACCAGAGCAGTACTTC.

V usage is TRBV18 and J usage is TRBJ2-7; D uncertain. Germline V lookup: CDR1 KGHSH, CDR2 LQKENI. V lost 3 bases and J lost 2, with 11 bases in between. The CDR3 spans 14 residues. The DNA of the CDR3 is TGTGCCAGCTCACCGCAGGCCCGACCCTACGAGCAGTACTTC. This translates into CASSPQARPYEQYF.

The J gene is TRBJ2-1, the V gene TRBV7-2, with D perhaps matching TRBD2 (5 bases). The CDR3 length is 13 residues. Looked up from germline, CDR1 is SGHTA and CDR2 is FQGNSA. V dropped 3 bases and J dropped 5 bases, with 8 bases sitting between them. Here the CDR3 reads CASSFGGNNEQFF. As DNA, the CDR3 is TGTGCCAGCAGCTTTGGAGGAAACAATGAGCAGTTCTTC.

This chain uses TRBV15 with TRBJ2-7; D is unclear. V was cut by 0 bases and J by 0 bases, with 12 bases left in between. The germline V gene encodes CDR1 LNHNV and CDR2 YYDKDF (reference sequence). This CDR3 comprises 16 residues. The CDR3 is CATSRDLGRSSYEQYF. In DNA, the CDR3 is TGTGCCACCAGCAGAGATCTAGGACGGAGCTCCTACGAGCAGTACTTC.

This clone has at least ten counts. V is TRBV5-1 and J is TRBJ2-7, with 15 nucleotides matching TRBD2. The CDR3 is made up of 15 amino acids. Germline loops: CDR1 SGHRS, CDR2 YFSETQ. The V and J ends lost 5 bases and 5 bases, in that order; junction bases with no gene match: 5. Here the CDR3 DNA reads TGCGCCAGCAGGGCCGGGACTAGCGGGAGGAACGAGCAGTACTTC. Translated, it gives CASRAGTSGRNEQYF.

This chain joins TRBV2 and TRBJ1-1; the D is unclear. Trimming removed 2 bases at V and 5 bases at J, with 9 bases between. The CDR3 runs to 13 residues. Per the germline V gene, CDR1 is SNHLY and CDR2 is FYNNEI. The CDR3 nucleotides are TGTGCCAGCAGTGAAATAATGTCTACTGAAGCTTTCTTT. Encoded protein: CASSEIMSTEAFF.

J is TRBJ2-1 and V is TRBV7-2; D may be TRBD2 (5 bases). V lost 2 bases, J lost 9 bases, and 8 bases lay in between. The CDR3 covers 12 residues. CDR1 and CDR2 from the germline V gene are SGHTA and FQGNSA. The CDR3 here is CASSLPSGEQFF. As DNA, the CDR3 is TGTGCCAGCAGCTTACCCAGCGGTGAGCAGTTCTTC. The full variable domain, completed using reference TRBV7-2 and TRBJ2-1, is GAGVSQSPSNKVTEKGKDVELRCDPISGHTALYWYRQSLGQGLEFLIYFQGNSAPDKSGLPSDRFSAERTGGSVSTLTIQRTQQEDSAVYLCASSLPSGEQFFGPGTRLTVL.

This rearrangement joins TRBV2 to TRBJ1-2; 8 bases fit TRBD1. Looked up from germline, CDR1 is SNHLY and CDR2 is FYNNEI. CDR3 size: 12 residues. Losses at the gene ends were 6 bases for V and 4 bases for J; bases not matched to a gene: 1. The CDR3 region is CASSGQGYGYTF. As DNA, the CDR3 is TGTGCCAGCAGCGGACAGGGCTATGGCTACACCTTC.